A selection of T cell receptor beta chains follows, all from one sample in a study of T-cell memory formation after mild COVID-19. TCRdb reanalysed the 5' RACE reads using MiXCR and keeps one entry per CDR3 protein. The sample holds 220,000 or so distinct CDR3 sequences; 9.5% are singletons and the top ten take roughly 4%. Sequencing input: PBMCs or a T cell subset sorted from them (not recorded which). The receptors shown here come from a man aged 18-30 years who had mild COVID-19 (a few samples of this study predate the infection). Cell type and time point are not known. Both conserved end residues are part of each CDR3. The D gene is left open where the match is weak. The size entry is marked missing in some rows and otherwise reads once, few, many or a size class.

13 TRBJ2-3 few TRBD2 TRBV4-3 CASSDLPGGTQYF TGCGCCAGCAGCGACCTCCCGGGGGGTACGCAGTATTTT
15 TRBJ2-3 - - TRBV7-3 CASSPARERTDTQYF TGTGCCAGCAGCCCTGCCCGGGAGCGCACAGATACGCAGTATTTT
13 TRBJ2-3 many - TRBV7-2 CASSSQAGDTQYF TGTGCCAGCAGCTCCCAAGCGGGAGATACGCAGTATTTT
13 TRBJ2-3 - - TRBV5-1 CASKSGEVDTQYF TGCGCCAGCAAGTCGGGGGAGGTAGATACGCAGTATTTT
13 TRBJ2-1 - - TRBV18 CASSPDSWNEQFF TGTGCCAGCTCACCCGACAGTTGGAATGAGCAGTTCTTC
14 TRBJ2-1 few - TRBV10-1 CASSEQGRPGEQFF TGCGCCAGCAGTGAACAGGGACGCCCCGGTGAGCAGTTCTTC
11 TRBJ2-5 few - TRBV6-2/TRBV6-3 CASGELETQYF TGTGCCAGCGGCGAGTTAGAGACCCAGTACTTC
17 TRBJ2-7 - - TRBV13 CASGPGVQSSSTYEQYF TGTGCCAGCGGGCCCGGGGTTCAGTCTTCATCGACCTACGAGCAGTACTTC
15 TRBJ2-1 - - TRBV5-6 CASSPYWSSYNEQFF TGTGCCAGCAGCCCTTATTGGAGCTCCTACAATGAGCAGTTCTTC
15 TRBJ1-2 - TRBD1 TRBV28 CASSGDRVPNYGYTF TGTGCCAGCAGCGGCGACAGGGTTCCTAACTATGGCTACACCTTC
14 TRBJ1-3 many TRBD1 TRBV6-5 CASSLDRGGNTIYF TGTGCCAGCAGCCTGGACAGGGGAGGAAACACCATATATTTT
19 TRBJ2-5 - TRBD2 TRBV3-1 CATSRKRTSGDIYQETQYF TGTGCCACCTCCCGGAAAAGGACTAGCGGGGATATCTACCAAGAGACCCAGTACTTC
16 TRBJ1-5 - TRBD1 TRBV7-2 CASSNRDRGLGQPQHF TGTGCCAGCAGCAACCGGGACAGGGGGCTCGGGCAGCCCCAGCATTTT
14 TRBJ1-4 few TRBD1 TRBV7-2 CASSSTGGREKLFF TGTGCCAGCAGCTCCACAGGGGGCCGTGAAAAACTGTTTTTT
14 TRBJ2-7 many - TRBV11-2 CASSRMGGTYEQYF TGTGCCAGCAGCCGGATGGGAGGAACCTACGAGCAGTACTTC
13 TRBJ1-5 few TRBD1 TRBV5-5 CASSFESGTAQHF TGTGCCAGCAGCTTTGAGTCCGGGACAGCCCAGCATTTT
15 TRBJ2-1 many TRBD1 TRBV12-3/TRBV12-4 CASSHNRGQAGPTVF TGTGCCAGCAGCCATAACCGGGGACAGGCGGGTCCGACGGTCTTC
14 TRBJ2-3 - - TRBV20-1 CSARGLRSTDTQYF TGCAGTGCTAGAGGTTTGAGGAGCACAGATACGCAGTATTTT
17 TRBJ2-2 - TRBD1 TRBV4-1 CASRIPGQGAYGGELFF TGCGCCAGCAGGATACCGGGACAGGGGGCTTATGGCGGGGAGCTGTTTTTT
18 TRBJ1-6 few TRBD1 TRBV10-1 CASSRTGRTSSYNSPLHF TGCGCCAGCAGTAGGACAGGTCGGACGAGCTCCTATAATTCACCCCTCCACTTT
15 TRBJ2-3 - - TRBV7-2 CASSSVVSPTDTQYF TGTGCCAGCAGCTCAGTGGTCAGTCCCACAGATACGCAGTATTTT
16 TRBJ1-1 few TRBD1 TRBV4-3 CASSQDPQGAGLEAFF TGCGCCAGCAGCCAAGATCCGCAGGGGGCTGGGTTAGAAGCTTTCTTT
13 TRBJ2-2 few - TRBV2 CASSGAPSGELFF TGTGCCAGCAGTGGCGCCCCCTCCGGGGAGCTGTTTTTT
15 TRBJ1-4 - - TRBV4-1 CASSQGLSLNEKLFF TGCGCCAGCAGCCAAGGGCTTTCCCTTAATGAAAAACTGTTTTTT
11 TRBJ2-7 many - TRBV5-6 CASSLAYEQYF TGTGCCAGCAGCTTGGCCTACGAGCAGTACTTC
13 TRBJ1-6 - - TRBV25-1 CASSVQGSSPLHF TGTGCCAGCAGTGTGCAGGGTAGTTCACCCCTCCACTTT
13 TRBJ2-4 many - TRBV27 CASIDRAKNIQYF TGTGCCAGCATCGACCGTGCCAAAAACATTCAGTACTTC
19 TRBJ1-1 - TRBD1 TRBV4-3 CASSQEWIRGRIMNTEAFF TGCGCCAGCAGCCAAGAATGGATCAGGGGGAGGATAATGAACACTGAAGCTTTCTTT
14 TRBJ2-3 - - TRBV7-3 CASSQGVERDTQYF TGTGCCAGCAGCCAAGGGGTCGAGAGGGATACGCAGTATTTT
15 TRBJ2-5 many - TRBV27 CASSLSAGLAETQYF TGTGCCAGCAGTTTATCGGCAGGGTTGGCGGAGACCCAGTACTTC
16 TRBJ2-1 - TRBD2 TRBV7-9 CASSLRGGAGGNEQFF TGTGCCAGCAGCTTACGTGGAGGGGCCGGGGGGAATGAGCAGTTCTTC
13 TRBJ1-2 many TRBD1 TRBV29-1 CSVPTGGSYGYTF TGCAGCGTTCCGACAGGGGGCAGCTATGGCTACACCTTC
13 TRBJ2-3 few - TRBV10-1 CASSGTGVDTQYF TGCGCCAGCAGTGGTACGGGTGTGGATACGCAGTATTTT
14 TRBJ1-4 - TRBD1 TRBV7-2 CASSADRGPYIPFF TGTGCCAGCAGCGCCGACAGGGGCCCGTATATTCCGTTTTTT
14 TRBJ2-7 few TRBD1 TRBV5-1 CASSGLTGGYEQYF TGCGCCAGCAGCGGACTGACAGGGGGCTACGAGCAGTACTTC
14 TRBJ2-5 many - TRBV5-4 CASSLYVGRKTQYF TGTGCCAGCAGCTTGTATGTGGGGAGGAAGACCCAGTACTTC
12 TRBJ1-2 few - TRBV7-3 CASSLNGYGYTF TGTGCCAGCAGCTTGAACGGCTATGGCTACACCTTC
15 TRBJ2-2 many TRBD2 TRBV5-1 CASSTLAGETGELFF TGCGCCAGCAGCACATTAGCGGGGGAGACCGGGGAGCTGTTTTTT
17 TRBJ2-2 - - TRBV5-1 CASSAGHGIILFGELFF TGCGCCAGCAGCGCCGGACATGGGATCATTTTGTTTGGGGAGCTGTTTTTT
15 TRBJ1-1 many TRBD1 TRBV4-1 CASSQEQGAMTEAFF TGCGCCAGCAGCCAAGAACAGGGGGCAATGACTGAAGCTTTCTTT
19 TRBJ2-1 many - TRBV11-2 CASSLRSRGFLSSYNEQFF TGTGCCAGCAGCTTACGCTCTAGAGGCTTTCTGAGCTCCTACAATGAGCAGTTCTTC
13 TRBJ2-2 - - TRBV5-1 CASSLVPPGELFF TGCGCCAGCAGCTTGGTCCCCCCCGGGGAGCTGTTTTTT
13 TRBJ1-4 - - TRBV5-6 CASSFLGTRGLFF TGTGCCAGCAGTTTCCTGGGGACGCGAGGACTGTTTTTT
14 TRBJ2-3 many - TRBV5-6 CASSFPGGTDTQYF TGTGCCAGCAGCTTTCCGGGGGGCACAGATACGCAGTATTTT
15 TRBJ2-1 many - TRBV5-4 CASSFGASSYNEQFF TGTGCCAGCAGCTTCGGGGCGAGCTCCTACAATGAGCAGTTCTTC
14 TRBJ2-4 few TRBD1 TRBV14 CASSQGGGAHIQYF TGTGCCAGCAGCCAAGGAGGGGGCGCCCACATTCAGTACTTC
15 TRBJ2-6 - - TRBV10-1 CVSSPGAGGANVLTF TGCGTCAGCAGCCCAGGGGCGGGAGGGGCCAACGTCCTGACTTTC
11 TRBJ2-1 few - TRBV30 CAWSVRIEQFF TGTGCCTGGAGTGTTAGGATTGAGCAGTTCTTC
13 TRBJ1-1 many - TRBV5-4 CARGNGSGTEAFF TGTGCCAGGGGGAACGGGTCGGGCACTGAAGCTTTCTTT
17 TRBJ2-2 - - TRBV4-3 CASSQSASPRSPGELFF TGCGCCAGCAGCCAATCCGCCTCTCCGAGGTCCCCCGGGGAGCTGTTTTTT
14 TRBJ1-5 few - TRBV20-1 CSAIPGQGIGPQHF TGCAGTGCTATTCCCGGTCAGGGAATTGGGCCCCAGCATTTT
14 TRBJ2-7 many TRBD2 TRBV12-3/TRBV12-4 CASTHGLGIREQYF TGTGCCAGCACCCACGGACTAGGGATACGCGAGCAGTACTTC
13 TRBJ2-4 - - TRBV7-3 CASSTGQYNIQYF TGTGCCAGCAGCACGGGCCAGTACAACATTCAGTACTTC
15 TRBJ2-2 many TRBD2 TRBV4-1 CASSQASGVDGELFF TGCGCCAGCAGCCAAGCAAGCGGGGTTGACGGGGAGCTGTTTTTT
13 TRBJ2-5 many TRBD1 TRBV15 CATSTDRETTQYF TGTGCCACCAGCACGGACAGGGAAACGACCCAGTACTTC